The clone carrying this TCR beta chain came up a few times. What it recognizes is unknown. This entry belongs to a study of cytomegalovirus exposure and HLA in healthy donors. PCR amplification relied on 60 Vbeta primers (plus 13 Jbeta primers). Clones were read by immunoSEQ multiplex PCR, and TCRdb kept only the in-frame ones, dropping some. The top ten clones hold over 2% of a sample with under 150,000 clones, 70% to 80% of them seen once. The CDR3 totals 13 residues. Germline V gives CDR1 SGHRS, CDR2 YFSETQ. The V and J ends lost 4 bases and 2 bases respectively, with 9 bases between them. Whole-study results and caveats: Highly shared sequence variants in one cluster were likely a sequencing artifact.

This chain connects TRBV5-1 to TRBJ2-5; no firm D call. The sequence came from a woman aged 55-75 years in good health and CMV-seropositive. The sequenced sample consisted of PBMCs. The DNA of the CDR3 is TGCGCCAGCAGCCCTACCCCTCAAGAGACCCAGTACTTC. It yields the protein CASSPTPQETQYF.